This T cell receptor (beta chain) was captured in a study of blood T cell repertoires in COVID-19. The wider study: Sources were T cells, B-cell-depleted T cells, or PBMCs; the material itself was cDNA or gDNA.

Sequencing was performed with immunoSEQ multiplex PCR; in TCRdb, only in-frame clones are kept and a portion is missing. The repertoire holds roughly 130,000 clones, with roughly 78% as singletons. This CDR3 contains 12 residues. Trimming left V 7 bases short and J 7 bases short, with 13 bases between. Germline CDR1 and CDR2: SNHLY and FYNNEI. The sample consisted of peripheral blood. This chain uses TRBV2 with TRBJ2-5; D possibly corresponds to TRBD2 (6 bases). The sequence came from a man aged 55 to 70 with active or convalescent COVID-19. The CDR3 reads CASTERGRTQYF. CDR3 sequence (DNA): TGTGCCAGCACCGAACGGGGGAGGACCCAGTACTTC.